Detailed here is one T cell receptor (beta chain). No antigen is known for it. These data belong to a study of OX40 agonist ivuxolimab in advanced cancers. Across the whole study: Participants, about 83% male, averaged about 59 years of age, ranging from about 20 to 80.

At baseline, cycle 4 day 1, and cycle 7 day 1, blood was sampled. Study outcomes and limitations: On average, a greater number of expanded clones characterised CD8+ T cells relative to CD4+. CD4+ and CD8+ blood T cells expanded clonally by week 6 at 0.1 to 3.0 mg/kg.

Clones were read by immunoSEQ multiplex PCR, and TCRdb kept only the in-frame ones, dropping some. The profile shows about 76,000 clones, about 89% of them singletons. Sequencing was performed on CD4+ or CD8+ T cells sorted from blood, taken in a trial of the OX40 agonist ivuxolimab. The clonotype was recovered from an adult with an advanced solid tumor such as melanoma, head and neck, liver or kidney cancer.

The CDR3 nucleotides are TGTGCCAGCAGCGTACGTCCTTCCTACGAGCAGTACTTC. The encoded protein is CASSVRPSYEQYF. The chain has TRBV9 and TRBJ2-7, with D uncertain. With 1 base removed from V and 1 base from J, the gap between germline ends came to 6 bases. Germline CDR1 and CDR2: SGDLS and YYNGEE. The length of the CDR3 is 13 residues.